A single sample gave rise to the 5 T cell receptor beta chains below, sequenced in a study of CD8+CD57+ T cells in acquired aplastic anemia. Genomic DNA served as template for TCR beta VDJ and CDR3 profiling. TCRdb used MiXCR to reprocess the reads, holding one entry per CDR3 protein. The profile shows some 120,000 distinct CDR3 sequences, 45% to 60% of them singletons. Patients sequenced had flow cytometry evidence of CD8+CD57+ cell expansion. Sequences were obtained from sorted CD4+, CD8+, or CD8+CD57+ T cells (not recorded which) from PBMCs. These receptors all stem from a human donor with aplastic anemia.

The CDR3 loop reads CATHDRGVGVQPQHF. In DNA, the CDR3 is TGTGCTACCCACGACAGGGGTGTAGGGGTACAGCCCCAGCATTTT. The chain carries TRBV19 and TRBJ1-5; 8 nucleotides agree with TRBD1. This CDR3 has 15 residues. Germline values: CDR1 LNHDA, CDR2 SQIVND (reference sequence).

This clonotype was seen repeatedly, ten times or more. The rearrangement uses TRBV18 and TRBJ2-7; D might be TRBD1 or TRBD2, each matching 5 bases. Trimming stripped 5 bases from V and 3 bases from J, with 14 bases between. Germline loops: CDR1 KGHSH, CDR2 LQKENI. CDR3 length: 14 amino acids. CDR3 sequence: CASSIWDADYEQYF. The CDR3 region has the DNA TGTGCCAGCTCAATCTGGGACGCGGACTACGAGCAGTACTTC.

This clonotype was observed many times. The genes are TRBV5-6 and TRBJ2-7, with no clear D. The V gene lost 2 bases and the J gene lost 5 bases, with 11 bases spanning the gap. The CDR3 has 13 residues. Germline-derived CDR1 and CDR2 are SGHDT and YYEEEE. The CDR3 spells CASSLEVSHEQYF. Here the CDR3 DNA reads TGTGCCAGCAGCTTAGAGGTTTCGCACGAGCAGTACTTC.

This sequence joins TRBV25-1 and TRBJ2-1, with 7 bases that match TRBD1. This CDR3 comprises 14 residues. After removal of 9 bases from V and 3 bases from J, the junction contained 8 bases not matched to a gene. Germline loops: CDR1 MGHDK, CDR2 SYGVNS. The CDR3 coding sequence is TGTGCCAGAACAGGGGAAACCTTCTACAATGAGCAGTTCTTC. This gives the protein CARTGETFYNEQFF.

This clonotype has a handful of counts. The V and J genes are TRBV15 and TRBJ2-7; the D is unclear. CDR1 and CDR2 (germline): LNHNV, YYDKDF (reference sequence). The CDR3 is 14 amino acids. Trimming pared 1 base from V and 4 bases from J, leaving 11 bases between. CDR3 in amino acids: CATSRARHGYEQYF. The CDR3 coding sequence is TGTGCCACCAGCAGAGCCCGTCATGGGTACGAGCAGTACTTC.